The rows below give T cell receptor beta chains drawn from one sample of a study of blood T cells in healthy people across ages. Each CDR3 protein gets one entry after TCRdb re-called the 5' RACE reads with MiXCR. The sample lists fewer than 900,000 distinct CDR3 sequences, around 36% seen once, with 10% to 15% in the top ten. Sample: blood. The receptor source for this set is a man aged 18 to 30 in good health. Each CDR3 is given with its conserved first and last residue. The order of the fields is J gene, V gene, D gene, clone size, CDR3 protein, CDR3 DNA. D genes are given only for firm matches. The listing skips clone size in some rows; elsewhere it reads once, few, many or a size class.

>TRBJ2-7|TRBV5-1|.|few
CASSPWTSNEQYF
TGCGCCAGCAGTCCCTGGACAAGTAACGAGCAGTACTTC
>TRBJ2-7|TRBV7-8|TRBD1|few
CASSLAVDRAYEQYF
TGTGCCAGCAGCTTAGCAGTGGACAGGGCGTACGAGCAGTACTTC
>TRBJ2-1|TRBV2|.|.
CASTRDTAALEQFF
TGTGCCAGCACGCGGGACACCGCAGCCCTTGAGCAGTTCTTC
>TRBJ1-1|TRBV6-1|.|few
CASSVFRTEAEAFF
TGTGCCAGCAGTGTGTTTAGGACGGAAGCTGAAGCTTTCTTT
>TRBJ1-1|TRBV7-2|.|few
CASSSLWGGGTEAFF
TGTGCCAGCAGCTCCCTGTGGGGAGGGGGAACTGAAGCTTTCTTT
>TRBJ2-3|TRBV10-3|.|.
CATLGGAGSTDTQYF
TGTGCCACCCTGGGGGGCGCGGGAAGCACAGATACGCAGTATTTT
>TRBJ1-2|TRBV12-3/TRBV12-4|.|.
CASSHTNFYGCTF
TGTGCCAGCAGCCACACGAACTTCTATGGCTGCACCTTC
>TRBJ2-1|TRBV7-2|TRBD2|.
CASSLGASGPDKEQFF
TGTGCCAGCAGCCTAGGGGCTAGCGGGCCTGACAAAGAGCAGTTCTTC
>TRBJ2-5|TRBV20-1|.|.
CSASLGGIVKQYF
TGCAGTGCTAGTCTCGGCGGGATAGTGAAGCAGTACTTC
>TRBJ2-3|TRBV5-5|.|many
CASSLGQVQDTQYF
TGTGCCAGCAGCTTGGGACAGGTCCAGGATACGCAGTATTTT
>TRBJ2-7|TRBV14|.|few
CASSQVGRLPYEQYF
TGTGCCAGCAGCCAAGTGGGTCGACTTCCCTACGAGCAGTACTTC
>TRBJ2-2|TRBV28|.|.
CASSFGGGRTGELFF
TGTGCCAGCAGTTTCGGAGGGGGGCGGACCGGGGAGCTGTTTTTT
>TRBJ2-7|TRBV10-3|.|.
CAIRESPYEQYF
TGTGCCATCAGGGAGTCGCCCTACGAGCAGTACTTC
>TRBJ2-7|TRBV27|.|.
CASTISGGSYEQYF
TGTGCCAGCACCATTAGTGGGGGGTCCTACGAGCAGTACTTC
>TRBJ1-2|TRBV7-2|.|.
CASSLDVSQYGYTF
TGTGCCAGCAGCTTAGATGTCAGCCAGTATGGCTACACCTTC
>TRBJ2-1|TRBV2|TRBD2|.
CASTLRLAVGNEQFF
TGTGCCAGCACCCTGAGACTAGCCGTTGGGAATGAGCAGTTCTTC
>TRBJ2-1|TRBV20-1|.|few
CSATAANEQFF
TGCAGTGCTACAGCCGCAAATGAGCAGTTCTTC
>TRBJ2-3|TRBV5-6|.|.
CASSTPGRRTDTQYF
TGTGCCAGCAGCACGCCGGGACGCCGCACAGATACGCAGTATTTT
>TRBJ2-1|TRBV12-3/TRBV12-4|TRBD1|.
CASSLGTGPNEQFF
TGTGCCAGCAGTTTAGGGACAGGGCCCAATGAGCAGTTCTTC
>TRBJ2-5|TRBV13|TRBD2|few
CASSFQLAGGQETQYF
TGTGCCAGCAGCTTTCAACTAGCGGGGGGTCAAGAGACCCAGTACTTC
>TRBJ2-7|TRBV29-1|TRBD2|.
CSAHLAGLGGRQYF
TGCAGCGCCCACCTAGCGGGACTAGGGGGTAGGCAGTACTTC
>TRBJ1-5|TRBV6-2/TRBV6-3|.|.
CASTPLLQPQHF
TGTGCCAGCACCCCCCTTTTACAGCCCCAGCATTTT
>TRBJ2-1|TRBV20-1|.|.
CSARDFQGHPSRGYNEQFF
TGCAGTGCTAGAGACTTCCAAGGACACCCTTCTAGGGGCTACAATGAGCAGTTCTTC